Listed below are T cell receptor beta chains from one sample, sequenced in a study of OX40 agonist ivuxolimab in advanced cancers. The method was immunoSEQ multiplex PCR; TCRdb's version includes in-frame clones alone and lacks a portion of them. The sample has about 90,000 clones, under 95% seen once. The sample in question was CD4+ or CD8+ T cells sorted from blood, obtained in a trial of the OX40 agonist ivuxolimab. Receptors were obtained from an adult with an advanced solid tumor such as melanoma, head and neck, liver or kidney cancer. Each CDR3 is given with its conserved first and last residue. The D gene is left open where the match is weak. The listing skips clone size in some rows; elsewhere it reads once, few, many or a size class.

TRBV18	TRBJ2-3	TRBD2	NA	CASSHPGLAGGDTQYF	TGTGCCAGCTCTCATCCCGGACTAGCGGGAGGAGATACGCAGTATTTT
TRBV6-5	TRBJ2-1	NA	NA	CASSYSQGTYNEQFF	TGTGCCAGCAGTTACTCACAGGGAACCTACAATGAGCAGTTCTTC
TRBV11-2	TRBJ2-5	TRBD1	NA	CASSLVRTGGQETQYF	TGTGCCAGCAGCTTAGTTCGGACAGGGGGCCAAGAGACCCAGTACTTC
TRBV2	TRBJ2-7	NA	NA	CASSAGRVYEQYF	TGTGCCAGCAGTGCGGGCAGGGTATACGAGCAGTACTTC
TRBV7-3	TRBJ2-1	NA	NA	CASSLANYNEQFF	TGTGCCAGCAGCTTGGCGAACTACAATGAGCAGTTCTTC
TRBV18	TRBJ1-5	NA	NA	CASSPGGARVNQPQHF	TGTGCCAGCTCACCGGGGGGGGCAAGGGTTAATCAGCCCCAGCATTTT
TRBV6-5	TRBJ2-1	TRBD1	NA	CASSRFGTGGNEQFF	TGTGCCAGCAGCCGTTTTGGGACAGGGGGGAATGAGCAGTTCTTC
TRBV7-9	TRBJ2-1	NA	NA	CASSLGLGASYNEQFF	TGTGCCAGCAGCTTAGGGTTAGGGGCCTCCTACAATGAGCAGTTCTTC
TRBV7-9	TRBJ2-2	NA	NA	CASSPKGNTGELFF	TGTGCCAGCAGCCCGAAGGGGAACACCGGGGAGCTGTTTTTT
TRBV10-3	TRBJ2-6	NA	NA	CATWSNSGANVLTF	TGTGCCACCTGGTCGAACTCTGGGGCCAACGTCCTGACTTTC
TRBV4-1	TRBJ1-2	NA	NA	CASSQDPEGPGGYTF	TGCGCCAGCAGCCAAGATCCTGAAGGGCCCGGGGGCTACACCTTC
TRBV14	TRBJ2-1	TRBD2	NA	CASSRLAMYNEQFF	TGTGCCAGCAGCCGACTAGCGATGTACAATGAGCAGTTCTTC
TRBV13	TRBJ1-1	NA	NA	CASSFLGQTEAFF	TGTGCCAGCAGCTTCTTAGGGCAGACTGAAGCTTTCTTT
TRBV6-5	TRBJ2-1	NA	NA	CASSYRRTKPYNEQFF	TGTGCCAGCAGTTACCGGCGGACCAAACCGTACAATGAGCAGTTCTTC
TRBV28	TRBJ2-7	NA	NA	CASSLANEQYF	TGTGCCAGCAGTTTGGCGAACGAGCAGTACTTC
TRBV28	TRBJ2-7	NA	NA	CASSGAYEQYF	TGTGCCAGCAGCGGAGCCTACGAGCAGTACTTC
TRBV14	TRBJ2-4	NA	NA	CASSQGGAKNIQYF	TGTGCCAGCAGCCAAGGGGGAGCCAAAAACATTCAGTACTTC
TRBV11-2	TRBJ2-1	TRBD2	NA	CASGGTSGVGGEQFF	TGTGCCAGCGGAGGGACTAGCGGCGTCGGCGGTGAGCAGTTCTTC
TRBV7-2	TRBJ1-3	NA	NA	CASSLGDLSSGNTIYF	TGTGCCAGCAGCTTAGGGGACCTAAGCTCTGGAAACACCATATATTTT
TRBV5-4	TRBJ2-7	TRBD2	NA	CASSLRGGSYEQYF	TGTGCCAGCAGCTTGCGGGGGGGCTCCTACGAGCAGTACTTC
TRBV28	TRBJ1-5	NA	NA	CASSSGGTGSRQPQHF	TGTGCCAGCAGCTCGGGGGGTACAGGGTCCAGGCAGCCCCAGCATTTT
TRBV11-2	TRBJ1-1	TRBD1	few	CASRRTGNMNTEAFF	TGTGCCAGCCGCAGGACAGGGAACATGAACACTGAAGCTTTCTTT
TRBV7-2	TRBJ2-7	TRBD1	NA	CATSLTGQGSYEQYF	TGTGCCACCTCCCTTACAGGACAGGGCTCCTACGAGCAGTACTTC
TRBV2	TRBJ2-3	NA	NA	CASRELALYTQYF	TGTGCCAGCAGGGAGCTGGCCCTTTATACGCAGTATTTT